A selection of T cell receptor beta chains follows, all from one sample in a study of blood T cell repertoires in COVID-19. Produced via immunoSEQ multiplex PCR; TCRdb's table is partial and in-frame only. The table has 110,000 or so clones, over 70% seen once. Sequences were obtained from peripheral blood. The receptors shown here come from a man in his fifties or sixties with acute or convalescent COVID-19. Both conserved end residues are part of each CDR3. The D gene is left open where the match is weak. Size is stated for part of the rows, as once, few or many counts, or as a class when the clone is expanded.

>TRBJ2-4|NA|many|TRBV27
CASSSLGAKNIQYF
TGTGCCAGCAGTTCCCTCGGAGCCAAAAACATTCAGTACTTC
>TRBJ2-3|NA|NA|TRBV7-3
CASSPGALGTQYF
TGTGCCAGCAGCCCAGGGGCCTTAGGTACGCAGTATTTT
>TRBJ2-1|TRBD1|many|TRBV4-1
CASSQAAGQGAGNEQFF
TGCGCCAGCAGCCAAGCCGCGGGACAGGGGGCTGGTAATGAGCAGTTCTTC
>TRBJ2-5|NA|once|TRBV6-5
CASSLGRARGETQYF
TGTGCCAGCAGTTTAGGCCGGGCAAGGGGAGAGACCCAGTACTTC
>TRBJ1-4|TRBD1|few|TRBV5-1
CASSFFGTGDEKLFF
TGCGCCAGCAGCTTTTTCGGGACAGGGGATGAAAAACTGTTTTTT
>TRBJ2-5|TRBD1|NA|TRBV28
CASSPGTDQETQYF
TGTGCCAGCAGTCCCGGGACAGACCAAGAGACCCAGTACTTC
>TRBJ1-6|TRBD1|NA|TRBV3-1/TRBV3-2
CASSQAGTGNSPLHF
TGTGCCAGCAGCCAAGCCGGGACAGGGAATTCACCCCTCCACTTT
>TRBJ1-6|NA|NA|TRBV7-3
CASSPHYRVYNSPLHF
TGTGCCAGCAGCCCTCATTACAGGGTCTATAATTCACCCCTCCACTTT
>TRBJ1-4|NA|NA|TRBV20-1
CSASADATNEKLFF
TGCAGTGCTAGTGCAGATGCAACTAATGAAAAACTGTTTTTT
>TRBJ1-5|TRBD1|NA|TRBV30
CAWSGGNNQPQHF
TGTGCCTGGTCAGGGGGTAACAATCAGCCCCAGCATTTT
>TRBJ1-3|NA|NA|TRBV19
CASRTTDRAGNTIYF
TGTGCCAGTAGGACCACGGACAGAGCTGGAAACACCATATATTTT
>TRBJ2-2|NA|NA|TRBV5-6
CASRRLEPTGELFF
TGTGCCAGCAGAAGACTAGAACCCACCGGGGAGCTGTTTTTT
>TRBJ1-6|NA|NA|TRBV7-3
CASSLTSRTENSPLHF
TGTGCCAGCAGCTTAACGTCAAGGACTGAGAATTCACCCCTCCACTTT
>TRBJ1-6|NA|NA|TRBV9
CASSVGIGGDNSPLHF
TGTGCCAGCAGCGTAGGTATAGGGGGGGATAATTCACCCCTCCACTTT